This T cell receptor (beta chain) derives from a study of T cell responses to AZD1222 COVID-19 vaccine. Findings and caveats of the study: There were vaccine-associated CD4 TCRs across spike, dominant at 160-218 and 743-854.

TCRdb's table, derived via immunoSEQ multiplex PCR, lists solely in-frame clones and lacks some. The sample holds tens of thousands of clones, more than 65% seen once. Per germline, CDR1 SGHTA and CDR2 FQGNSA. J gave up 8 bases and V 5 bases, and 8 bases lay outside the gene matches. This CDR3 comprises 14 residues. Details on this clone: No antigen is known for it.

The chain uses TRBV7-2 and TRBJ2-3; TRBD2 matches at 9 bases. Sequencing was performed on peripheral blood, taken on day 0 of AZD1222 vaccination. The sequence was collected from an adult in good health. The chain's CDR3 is CASSPGLALGTQYF. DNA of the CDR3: TGTGCCAGCAGCCCGGGACTAGCTCTCGGTACGCAGTATTTT. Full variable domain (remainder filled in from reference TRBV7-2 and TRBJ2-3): GAGVSQSPSNKVTEKGKDVELRCDPISGHTALYWYRQSLGQGLEFLIYFQGNSAPDKSGLPSDRFSAERTGGSVSTLTIQRTQQEDSAVYLCASSPGLALGTQYFGPGTRLTVL.